A single sample gave rise to the 26 T cell receptor beta chains below, sequenced in a study of cytomegalovirus exposure and HLA in healthy donors. This PCR relied on a set of 60 Vbeta primers and 13 Jbeta primers. Some clones are missing from TCRdb's copy, which holds only in-frame ones; the method was immunoSEQ multiplex PCR. The sample includes just over 200,000 clones, under 85% seen only once; the top ten take around 1.7%. The sample taken for sequencing was PBMCs. The receptors derive from a man aged 50 to 60 in good health and CMV-seronegative.

The genes are TRBV29-1 and TRBJ1-1, with a tentative D call TRBD1 (5 bases). Deletions cut 7 bases from V and 1 base from J, with 10 bases between. This CDR3 contains 12 residues. The V gene's germline CDR1 is SQVTM and CDR2 ANQGSEA. For the CDR3, the DNA is TGCAGCGCAGGACACCCGAACACTGAAGCTTTCTTT. This sequence encodes CSAGHPNTEAFF.

The J gene is TRBJ2-2, the V gene TRBV30; 8 bases agree with TRBD2. V lost 2 bases, J lost 5 bases, and 4 bases stayed unmatched. Per germline, CDR1 GTSNPN and CDR2 SVGIG (reference sequence). This CDR3 comprises 14 residues. CDR3 sequence: CAWSRIAGTGELFF. The CDR3 DNA reads as TGTGCCTGGAGTCGAATAGCGGGGACCGGGGAGCTGTTTTTT.

The gene calls are TRBV27 and TRBJ1-5; D gene unclear. The germline gives CDR1 MNHEY, CDR2 SMNVEV (reference sequence). This CDR3 comprises 13 residues. V lost 0 bases and J 9 bases, leaving 9 bases between the germline ends. The DNA for the CDR3 is TGTGCCAGCAGTTTATCGATTGCGGCGCCCCAGCATTTT. It translates to CASSLSIAAPQHF.

V is TRBV5-4 and J is TRBJ2-5; TRBD1 agrees at 7 bases. The CDR3 is made up of 14 amino acids. With 2 bases clipped from V and 5 bases from J, the junction kept 6 bases outside the gene matches. The germline V gene has CDR1 SGHNT and CDR2 YYREEE (reference sequence). The CDR3 region is CASSFDRATETQYF. In DNA form, the CDR3 reads TGTGCCAGCAGCTTCGACAGGGCTACGGAGACCCAGTACTTC.

Only a few counts were recorded for this clone. This chain connects TRBV14 to TRBJ2-7; 8 nucleotides agree with TRBD1. The germline gives CDR1 SGHDN, CDR2 FVKESK. This CDR3 comprises 15 residues. With V trimmed by 5 bases and J by 4 bases, 10 bases remained unmatched. The CDR3 nucleotides are TGTGCCAGCAGCGACCGGGCAGGGGGCCTTTACGAGCAGTACTTC. Protein product: CASSDRAGGLYEQYF. Together with reference TRBV14 and TRBJ2-7, the CDR3 gives the full variable domain: EAGVTQFPSHSVIEKGQTVTLRCDPISGHDNLYWYRRVMGKEIKFLLHFVKESKQDESGMPNNRFLAERTGGTYSTLKVQPAELEDSGVYFCASSDRAGGLYEQYFGPGTRLTVT.

The sample holds a few counts of this clone. The chain combines TRBV6-1 with TRBJ2-2, with D possibly matching TRBD1 (5 bases). From germline, CDR1 is MNHNS and CDR2 SASEGT. The CDR3 runs to 15 residues. Between the trimmed V and J ends, which lost 5 bases and 5 bases, there was a span of 15 bases. Here the CDR3 reads CASSRQKRMTGELFF. The CDR3 DNA sequence: TGTGCCAGCAGTCGACAGAAGAGGATGACCGGGGAGCTGTTTTTT.

The chain employs TRBV19 and TRBJ2-1, with a weak D call TRBD2 (5 bases). The germline V gene encodes CDR1 LNHDA and CDR2 SQIVND (reference sequence). Between the trimmed V and J ends, which lost 7 bases and 2 bases, there was a span of 9 bases. This CDR3 is 13 amino acids long. As DNA, the CDR3 is TGTGCCAGTAATACTAGGGCCTACAATGAGCAGTTCTTC. Its translation: CASNTRAYNEQFF.

The chain recombines TRBV5-7 with TRBJ2-7, with D tentatively TRBD2 (5 bases). TRBV5-7 carries the ORF label, with uncertain function. V was clipped by 5 bases and J by 0 bases, with 21 bases between them. This CDR3 has 17 amino acids. CDR3 DNA sequence: TGTGCCAGCAGGGTTAGTTCACGCGGGCGTTACTCCTACGAGCAGTACTTC. It yields the protein CASRVSSRGRYSYEQYF.

The V call is TRBV11-1, the J call TRBJ2-7; tentative D call: TRBD2 (5 bases). Trimming shortened V by 1 base and J by 3 bases, and 10 bases separated the two germline ends. The CDR3 loop spans 14 amino acids. Per germline, CDR1 SGHAT and CDR2 FQDESV (reference sequence). Here the CDR3 reads CASSLELERYEQYF. DNA of the CDR3: TGTGCCAGCAGCTTAGAACTAGAACGCTACGAGCAGTACTTC.

Worth noting for this clone: Germline and junction disagree at one end, which may indicate a read error. The V and J genes are TRBV7-9 and TRBJ2-5; 11 bases are a match to TRBD2. Germline CDR1 reads SEHNR; CDR2 reads FQNEAQ (reference sequence). The CDR3 runs to 16 residues. The CDR3 DNA reads as TGTTCCAGCAGCTTAGCGAGGGCTAGCGGGAGGCAGACCCAGTACTTC. Protein product: CSSSLARASGRQTQYF.

V and J are TRBV7-9 and TRBJ2-2, with 7 nucleotides matching TRBD1. The V segment lost 2 bases and the J segment 6 bases; nucleotides outside the gene matches: 6. Germline V gene lookup returns CDR1 SEHNR and CDR2 FQNEAQ (reference sequence). The CDR3 is made up of 15 amino acids. The CDR3 spells CASSLRQGMAGELFF. DNA for the CDR3: TGTGCCAGCAGCTTACGACAGGGAATGGCCGGGGAGCTGTTTTTT. Supplemented by reference TRBV7-9 and TRBJ2-2, the full variable domain reads DTGVSQNPRHKITKRGQNVTFRCDPISEHNRLYWYRQTLGQGPEFLTYFQNEAQLEKSRLLSDRFSAERPKGSFSTLEIQRTEQGDSAMYLCASSLRQGMAGELFFGEGSRLTVL.

This chain links TRBV5-1 with TRBJ2-3; D might be TRBD1 (6 bases). The CDR3 contains 16 residues. Germline V gives CDR1 SGHRS, CDR2 YFSETQ. V was clipped by 0 bases and J by 2 bases, with 13 bases between them. In nucleotides, the CDR3 is TGCGCCAGCAGCTTGGTGGGGGCACCGGCCACAGATACGCAGTATTTT. This sequence encodes CASSLVGAPATDTQYF.

The chain is built from TRBV18 and TRBJ2-5; 10 bases are shared with TRBD2. This CDR3 has 17 residues. After removal of 3 bases from V and 4 bases from J, the junction contained 11 bases not matched to a gene. Germline loops: CDR1 KGHSH, CDR2 LQKENI. DNA of the CDR3: TGTGCCAGCTCACCTAGACAGACTAGCGGGTTTCCAGAGACCCAGTACTTC. Its protein is CASSPRQTSGFPETQYF.

The chain couples TRBV14 to TRBJ1-5; 10 bases map to TRBD1. Germline assignment: CDR1 SGHDN and CDR2 FVKESK. The V gene end was trimmed by 4 bases and the J gene end by 7 bases; junction bases not matched to a gene: 25. The CDR3 length is 21 residues. CDR3 protein: CASSPRSAPGQGTHRWQPQHF. CDR3 sequence (DNA): TGTGCCAGCAGCCCCAGGTCTGCTCCGGGACAGGGGACCCATCGATGGCAGCCCCAGCATTTT. The full variable domain, with the rest looked up from reference TRBV14 and TRBJ1-5, is EAGVTQFPSHSVIEKGQTVTLRCDPISGHDNLYWYRRVMGKEIKFLLHFVKESKQDESGMPNNRFLAERTGGTYSTLKVQPAELEDSGVYFCASSPRSAPGQGTHRWQPQHFGDGTRLSIL.

J is TRBJ2-7 and V is TRBV14; a possible D gene is TRBD1 (6 bases). The CDR3 has 14 residues. Germline V lookup: CDR1 SGHDN, CDR2 FVKESK. V lost 0 bases and J lost 5, with 11 bases in between. CDR3 in amino acids: CASSQDGQGNEQYF. The CDR3 region has the DNA TGTGCCAGCAGCCAAGACGGGCAGGGGAACGAGCAGTACTTC. The entire variable domain, with the rest obtained from reference TRBV14 and TRBJ2-7, is as follows: EAGVTQFPSHSVIEKGQTVTLRCDPISGHDNLYWYRRVMGKEIKFLLHFVKESKQDESGMPNNRFLAERTGGTYSTLKVQPAELEDSGVYFCASSQDGQGNEQYFGPGTRLTVT.

The J gene is TRBJ2-1, the V gene TRBV4-1; TRBD2 matches at 13 bases. This CDR3 region has 18 residues. The germline V gene encodes CDR1 MGHRA and CDR2 YSYEKL. After removal of 4 bases from V and 0 bases from J, the junction contained 6 bases not matched to a gene. The chain's CDR3 is CASSRLAGGRSSYNEQFF. CDR3 in DNA: TGCGCCAGCAGCCGACTAGCGGGAGGCCGAAGCTCCTACAATGAGCAGTTCTTC.

The CDR3, as DNA: TGTGCCAGCAGTTCGGGATTGGGGGGCGCGGGAGAGGCCTACGAGCAGTACTTC. Translation: CASSSGLGGAGEAYEQYF. The chain joins TRBV27 to TRBJ2-7; TRBD2 is a possible D gene (7 bases). The germline gives CDR1 MNHEY, CDR2 SMNVEV (reference sequence). Between the trimmed V and J ends, which lost 4 bases and 2 bases, there was a span of 24 bases. The CDR3 has 18 amino acids.

This rearrangement joins TRBV19 to TRBJ2-7; the D gene is possibly TRBD1 (7 bases). With 5 bases removed from V and 2 bases from J, the gap between germline ends came to 16 bases. The CDR3 has 15 residues. Germline-derived CDR1 and CDR2 are LNHDA and SQIVND (reference sequence). CDR3 bases: TGTGCCAGTAGTGGAGGGTCAGGGGGGACCTACGAGCAGTACTTC. It encodes CASSGGSGGTYEQYF.

This clone came up a few times. V is TRBV7-9 and J is TRBJ1-4; D possibly corresponds to TRBD1 (6 bases). Trimming removed 5 bases from V and 8 bases from J, with 21 bases in between. CDR3 length: 16 amino acids. CDR1 and CDR2 from the germline V gene are SEHNR and FQNEAQ (reference sequence). The CDR3 nucleotides are TGTGCCAGCAGCACCCAACAGGGTAGAGGTGTAGAAAAACTGTTTTTT. Translation: CASSTQQGRGVEKLFF.

For this clone: A junction boundary mismatches the germline segment, possibly from a read error. This chain links TRBV28 with TRBJ2-7; perhaps TRBD2 as D (6 bases). This CDR3 contains 13 residues. The germline V gene has CDR1 MDHEN and CDR2 SYDVKM. The DNA for the CDR3 is TGTGCCAGCAGGGATAGCGGTTTCTACGAGCAATACTTC. It yields the protein CASRDSGFYEQYF.

The V call is TRBV28, the J call TRBJ1-5; no clear D. Trimming shortened V by 3 bases and J by 6 bases, and 6 bases separated the two germline ends. Per the germline V gene, CDR1 is MDHEN and CDR2 is SYDVKM. This CDR3 region has 12 residues. The CDR3 nucleotides read TGTGCCAGCAGTTTCCTAGGTCAGCCCCAGCATTTT. This encodes CASSFLGQPQHF.

This clone came up once. J is TRBJ2-7 and V is TRBV5-1; 9 nucleotides agree with TRBD2. This CDR3 contains 17 residues. With V trimmed by 0 bases and J by 3 bases, 10 bases remained unmatched. Germline V gives CDR1 SGHRS, CDR2 YFSETQ. CDR3: CASSLAIVGTSLYEQYF. CDR3 nucleotides: TGCGCCAGCAGCTTGGCCATAGTTGGGACTAGCCTCTACGAGCAGTACTTC.

The chain uses TRBV5-6 and TRBJ1-5; weak D call: TRBD1 (6 bases). This CDR3 is built from 15 residues. Trimming cost V 0 bases and J 4 bases, with 11 bases left between them. The germline V gene encodes CDR1 SGHDT and CDR2 YYEEEE. Here the CDR3 reads CASSLAQGTNQPQHF. CDR3 sequence (DNA): TGTGCCAGCAGCTTGGCTCAGGGGACAAATCAGCCCCAGCATTTT.

The chain has TRBV2 and TRBJ1-1, with a tentative D call TRBD1 (6 bases). The germline V and J ends were trimmed by 7 bases and 3 bases, with 12 bases remaining between them. CDR1 and CDR2 from the germline V gene are SNHLY and FYNNEI. This CDR3 region has 13 residues. CDR3 residues: CASNEDSDTEAFF. The DNA for the CDR3 is TGTGCCAGCAATGAGGACAGCGACACTGAAGCTTTCTTT. The full variable domain, completed using reference TRBV2 and TRBJ1-1, is EPEVTQTPSHQVTQMGQEVILRCVPISNHLYFYWYRQILGQKVEFLVSFYNNEISEKSEIFDDQFSVERPDGSNFTLKIRSTKLEDSAMYFCASNEDSDTEAFFGQGTRLTVV.

The chain recombines TRBV5-1 with TRBJ2-3; D gene unclear. V lost 0 bases to trimming and J lost 2 bases, with 13 bases between them. This CDR3 has 16 residues. From germline, CDR1 is SGHRS and CDR2 YFSETQ. The CDR3 DNA sequence: TGCGCCAGCAGCTTGGAACGTCCGGGTTACACAGATACGCAGTATTTT. This codes for CASSLERPGYTDTQYF.

V usage is TRBV28 and J usage is TRBJ2-1, with D tentatively TRBD2 (5 bases). The CDR3 spans 11 residues. The V gene lost 6 bases and the J gene lost 10 bases, with 10 bases spanning the gap. The V gene's germline CDR1 is MDHEN and CDR2 SYDVKM. Written as DNA, the CDR3 is TGTGCCAGCAGCCGGGGTTTGGAGCAGTTCTTC. Translation gives CASSRGLEQFF.